A selection of T cell receptor beta chains follows, all from one sample in a study of graft-versus-host responses after intestinal transplantation. Using immunoSEQ multiplex PCR, the repertoire was profiled, and TCRdb retains in-frame clones only, with some absent. The sample lists approximately 97,000 clones, approximately 90% seen once, with around 0.07% in the top ten. These receptors' antigens are unknown. Specimen: unstimulated CD8+ T cells sorted from spleen or lymph node cells, collected before transplant. All receptors derive from a human donor who was the organ donor for an intestinal transplant. Each CDR3 is given with its conserved first and last residue. The D gene is left open where the match is weak. Clone size appears in some rows only: once, few, many, or a class for an expanded clone.

clone size	V gene	D gene	J gene	CDR3 DNA	CDR3 protein
-	TRBV27	-	TRBJ2-3	TGTGCCAGCAGTTTCGGAGATACGCAGTATTTT	CASSFGDTQYF
-	TRBV9	-	TRBJ2-6	TGTGCCAGCAGCCCAAATAGGGGCTCTGGGGCCAACGTCCTGACTTTC	CASSPNRGSGANVLTF
-	TRBV10-1	TRBD2	TRBJ2-7	TGCGCCAGCAGCGAACTAGCGGGAGGTGGTAGGTACTTC	CASSELAGGGRYF
-	TRBV5-1	-	TRBJ1-2	TGCGCCAGCAGCATGCGGGGGCCTGGCTACACCTTC	CASSMRGPGYTF
-	TRBV29-1	-	TRBJ1-1	TGCAGCGTTCGACTCGGTTCTGAAGCTTTCTTT	CSVRLGSEAFF
-	TRBV11-2	-	TRBJ2-2	TGTGCCAGCAGCCCTGGACTCGGCCGAACCAACACCGGGGAGCTGTTTTTT	CASSPGLGRTNTGELFF
few	TRBV6-1	-	TRBJ1-1	TGTGCCAGCATCGGGGACACTGAAGCTTTCTTT	CASIGDTEAFF
-	TRBV5-1	TRBD1	TRBJ1-4	TGCGCCAGCAGCGCCGACAGGGGGCTACCACCCGACAATGAAAAACTGTTTTTT	CASSADRGLPPDNEKLFF
-	TRBV2	TRBD1	TRBJ2-5	TGTGCCAGTACAGGGGCCGAAGAGACCCAGTACTTC	CASTGAEETQYF
once	TRBV20-1	TRBD2	TRBJ2-7	TGCAGTGCCGGGACTAACTACGAGCAGTACTTC	CSAGTNYEQYF
-	TRBV25-1	TRBD2	TRBJ2-1	TGTGCCAGCAGTGCCTCCTATCTTTTAGCGGGCTACAATGAGCAGTTCTTC	CASSASYLLAGYNEQFF
once	TRBV27	TRBD1	TRBJ1-2	TGTGCCAGCAGTTTCCTATACCAGGGGGGAGCTAACTATGGCTACACCTTC	CASSFLYQGGANYGYTF
once	TRBV27	-	TRBJ2-3	TGTGCCAGCAGGGCTATAGGGGGTGGCGACACAGATACGCAGTATTTT	CASRAIGGGDTDTQYF
-	TRBV30	-	TRBJ1-1	TGTGCCTGGAGTTTCCAGCCAGGAACTGAAGCTTTCTTT	CAWSFQPGTEAFF
-	TRBV4-2	-	TRBJ2-7	TGTGCCAGCAGCCAAGGCTTGGGAACGGGGGAGCAGTACTTC	CASSQGLGTGEQYF
-	TRBV5-5	TRBD1	TRBJ1-5	TGTGCCAGCAGCCGAACCGGGACAGCAAGCAATCAGCCCCAGCATTTT	CASSRTGTASNQPQHF
-	TRBV2	-	TRBJ2-7	TGTGCCAGCAGTGGAGGACTGATATCGGCAGGCTACGAGCAGTACTTC	CASSGGLISAGYEQYF
-	TRBV5-6	TRBD2	TRBJ2-3	TGTGCCAGCAGCTACCAATCTTACCGGGGGGGTGATACGCAGTATTTT	CASSYQSYRGGDTQYF
-	TRBV7-9	-	TRBJ2-2	TGTGCCAGCAGCTTATGGGAGTGGAACACCGGGGAGCTGTTTTTT	CASSLWEWNTGELFF
-	TRBV5-4	-	TRBJ2-3	TGTGCCAGCAGCCGCCTGGGGTCAAGGGGGTTGCCAGATACGCAGTATTTT	CASSRLGSRGLPDTQYF
-	TRBV19	-	TRBJ2-2	TGTGCCAGTAAGGGGGGGTTCCTTATTCCTCACACCGGGGAGCTGTTTTTT	CASKGGFLIPHTGELFF
-	TRBV13	TRBD2	TRBJ2-1	TGTGCCAGCAGCCACCCTAGCGGGAGTTCCTACAATGAGCAGTTCTTC	CASSHPSGSSYNEQFF
-	TRBV27	-	TRBJ2-1	TGTGCCAGCAGTTCCCCCGTGGGGGCTGAGCAGTTCTTC	CASSSPVGAEQFF
-	TRBV7-9	TRBD1	TRBJ2-3	TGTGCCAGCAGCACCCACAGGGGGCGCGGCACAGATACGCAGTATTTT	CASSTHRGRGTDTQYF
-	TRBV11-2	-	TRBJ2-3	TGTGCCAGCAGCTTAAGCTCTGATACGCAGTATTTT	CASSLSSDTQYF
-	TRBV6-5	TRBD1	TRBJ2-7	TGTGCCAGCAGTTACGGGACAGGGGTACTCTACGAGCAGTACTTC	CASSYGTGVLYEQYF
-	TRBV7-3	TRBD1	TRBJ2-2	TGTGCCAGCAGCTTGACAGGGGGCAACACCGGGGAGCTGTTTTTT	CASSLTGGNTGELFF